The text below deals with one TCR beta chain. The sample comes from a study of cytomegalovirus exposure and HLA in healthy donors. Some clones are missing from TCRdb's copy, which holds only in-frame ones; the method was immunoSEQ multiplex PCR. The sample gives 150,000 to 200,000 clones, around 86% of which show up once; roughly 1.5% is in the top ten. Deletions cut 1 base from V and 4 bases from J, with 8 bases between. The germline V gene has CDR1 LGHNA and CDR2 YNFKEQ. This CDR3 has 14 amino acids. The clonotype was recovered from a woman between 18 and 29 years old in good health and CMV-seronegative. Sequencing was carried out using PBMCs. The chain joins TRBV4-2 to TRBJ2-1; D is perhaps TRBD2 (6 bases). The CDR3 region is CASSQVSGYNEQFF. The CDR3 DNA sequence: TGTGCCAGCAGCCAAGTTAGCGGTTACAATGAGCAGTTCTTC.